The 30 T cell receptor beta chains listed next were all sequenced from one sample in a study of T cells in localized non-small cell lung cancer. Profiled with immunoSEQ multiplex PCR; TCRdb holds only in-frame clones, not every one. The sample yields about 40,000 clones, roughly 86% seen once. Source: peripheral blood, taken before any cancer treatment. The receptors originated from a man between 40 and 69 years old with stage I lung adenocarcinoma.

This chain joins TRBV19 and TRBJ2-1, with 7 bases lining up with TRBD2. The CDR3 has 13 amino acids. V was pared by 0 bases and J by 9 bases, with 2 bases of the junction left unmatched. The germline gives CDR1 LNHDA, CDR2 SQIVND (reference sequence). Written as DNA, the CDR3 is TGTGCCAGTAGTATAGAAGGCGGGAGTGAGCAGTTCTTC. Amino acids: CASSIEGGSEQFF.

J is TRBJ2-1 and V is TRBV27; 8 bases line up with TRBD2. V trimming: 8 bases; J trimming: 7 bases; junction bases outside the gene matches: 7. Germline loops: CDR1 MNHEY, CDR2 SMNVEV (reference sequence). The CDR3 covers 13 residues. In DNA form, the CDR3 reads TGTGCCAGCTGCCTCCAGCGGGGGAATGAGCAGTTCTTC. As protein: CASCLQRGNEQFF.

The chain employs TRBV4-2 and TRBJ2-7; no definite D call. Germline V gene lookup returns CDR1 LGHNA and CDR2 YNFKEQ. V was trimmed by 0 bases and J by 3 bases, leaving 12 bases between them. The CDR3 covers 15 residues. CDR3 in amino acids: CASSQDPGRSYEQYF. DNA for the CDR3: TGTGCCAGCAGCCAAGATCCTGGTAGAAGCTACGAGCAGTACTTC.

The chain links TRBV7-2 to TRBJ2-2; the D gene is possibly TRBD1 (6 bases). CDR3 length: 15 amino acids. Trimming stripped 5 bases from V and 3 bases from J, with 13 bases between. CDR1 is SGHTA, CDR2 FQGNSA, per germline. The CDR3 loop is CASSGTQGYTGELFF. CDR3 nucleotides: TGTGCCAGCAGCGGAACCCAGGGGTACACCGGGGAGCTGTTTTTT.

This sequence joins TRBV7-3 and TRBJ1-1, with no clear D. V lost 4 bases to trimming and J lost 3 bases, with 9 bases between them. Per germline, CDR1 SGHTA and CDR2 FQGTGA. The CDR3 is made up of 13 amino acids. DNA of the CDR3: TGTGCCAGCAGCTCCCAAATGGACACTGAAGCTTTCTTT. Translating gives CASSSQMDTEAFF.

V is TRBV9 and J is TRBJ1-3; D gene unclear. The CDR3 spans 15 residues. The V gene lost 0 bases and the J gene lost 0 bases, with 7 bases spanning the gap. Germline assignment: CDR1 SGDLS and CDR2 YYNGEE. This CDR3 is CASSVERDSGNTIYF. The CDR3 DNA follows: TGTGCCAGCAGCGTAGAGAGAGACTCTGGAAACACCATATATTTT. Complete variable domain (other parts from reference TRBV9 and TRBJ1-3): DSGVTQTPKHLITATGQRVTLRCSPRSGDLSVYWYQQSLDQGLQFLIQYYNGEERAKGNILERFSAQQFPDLHSELNLSSLELGDSALYFCASSVERDSGNTIYFGEGSWLTVV.

The chain employs TRBV27 and TRBJ1-2; 7 nucleotides match TRBD1. The J segment lost 4 bases and the V segment lost 6 bases, leaving 20 bases of the junction unmatched. Germline CDR1 reads MNHEY; CDR2 reads SMNVEV (reference sequence). This CDR3 has 18 residues. In DNA, the CDR3 is TGTGCCAGCAGAACTCGCCCCCCGTTTGGGACAGAGTTCTATGGCTACACCTTC. As protein: CASRTRPPFGTEFYGYTF.

V is TRBV5-1 and J is TRBJ2-3; 9 nucleotides agree with TRBD2. The germline CDR1 and CDR2 sequences are SGHRS and YFSETQ. This CDR3 region has 16 residues. The ends lost 4 bases at V and 2 bases at J; junction bases unmatched: 8. In DNA form, the CDR3 reads TGCGCCAGCAGCAGACTAGCGGCCCCCTCCACAGATACGCAGTATTTT. Its protein product is CASSRLAAPSTDTQYF.

Written as DNA, the CDR3 is TGTGCCAGCAGCTTAGGTGGATTTTACCAAGAGACCCAGTACTTC. Amino acid sequence: CASSLGGFYQETQYF. The J gene is TRBJ2-5, the V gene TRBV7-2, with D hard to call. V lost 1 base, J lost 0 bases, and 9 bases lay in between. The CDR3 is made up of 15 amino acids. CDR1 and CDR2 (germline): SGHTA, FQGNSA.

This clone has more than one count but fewer than ten. CDR3 in amino acids: CASSQVRLNTEAFF. The CDR3 nucleotides read TGTGCCAGCAGCCAAGTGAGGTTGAACACTGAAGCTTTCTTT. V is TRBV14 and J is TRBJ1-1; D not resolved. V was cut by 1 base and J by 0 bases, with 6 bases left in between. Looked up from germline, CDR1 is SGHDN and CDR2 is FVKESK. This CDR3 region has 14 residues.

This clone was recorded a few times. This chain connects TRBV11-1 to TRBJ2-1, with D perhaps TRBD2 (6 bases). CDR3 length equals 18 residues. Germline V gene sequence: CDR1 SGHAT, CDR2 FQDESV (reference sequence). With 4 bases removed from V and 7 bases from J, the gap between germline ends came to 26 bases. CDR3 coding DNA: TGTGCCAGCAGCTCCCGTGCTGCGGGATCGGCGTTTGGAAATGAGCAGTTCTTC. Residues: CASSSRAAGSAFGNEQFF.

The chain combines TRBV4-3 with TRBJ2-3, with 7 positions matching TRBD2. After removal of 4 bases from V and 1 base from J, the junction contained 5 bases not matched to a gene. This CDR3 contains 15 residues. Germline loops: CDR1 LGHNA, CDR2 YSLEER. As DNA, the CDR3 is TGCGCCAGCAGCCGCGGACTAGTTGGCACAGATACGCAGTATTTT. It yields the protein CASSRGLVGTDTQYF.

J is TRBJ2-1 and V is TRBV27; 9 nucleotides align to TRBD2. Germline V gene lookup returns CDR1 MNHEY and CDR2 SMNVEV (reference sequence). The junction had 0 bases not matched to a gene; V was cut back by 3 bases and J by 0 bases. The CDR3 length is 15 residues. This chain's CDR3 is CASSLREGSYNEQFF. CDR3 bases: TGTGCCAGCAGTTTGCGGGAGGGCTCCTACAATGAGCAGTTCTTC.

The chain recombines TRBV19 with TRBJ1-5, with TRBD1 as a possible D gene (5 bases). Trimming shortened V by 2 bases and J by 9 bases, and 14 bases separated the two germline ends. The CDR3 contains 14 residues. Looked up from germline, CDR1 is LNHDA and CDR2 is SQIVND (reference sequence). CDR3 bases: TGTGCCAGTAGTATACGAGTGGGGGTCAGGCCCCAGCATTTT. Protein product: CASSIRVGVRPQHF. The variable domain in full, with the rest retrieved from reference TRBV19 and TRBJ1-5, is DGGITQSPKYLFRKEGQNVTLSCEQNLNHDAMYWYRQDPGQGLRLIYYSQIVNDFQKGDIAEGYSVSREKKESFPLTVTSAQKNPTAFYLCASSIRVGVRPQHFGDGTRLSIL.

The rearrangement uses TRBV5-8 and TRBJ2-3; D unresolved. V was clipped by 8 bases and J by 5 bases, with 3 bases between them. Germline V CDR1 and CDR2: SGHTS, YDEGEE. This CDR3 spans 9 amino acids. As DNA, the CDR3 is TGTGCCAGAATAGATACGCAGTATTTT. This gives the protein CARIDTQYF.

Only one count was recorded for this clone. The chain recombines TRBV5-1 with TRBJ2-5, with 7 bases identical to TRBD1. The CDR3 has 13 residues. After removal of 4 bases from V and 4 bases from J, the junction contained 4 bases not matched to a gene. From germline, CDR1 is SGHRS and CDR2 YFSETQ. CDR3 bases: TGCGCCAGCAGCGAGGGGGCGAGAGAGACCCAGTACTTC. Protein: CASSEGARETQYF. Combining the CDR3 with reference TRBV5-1 and TRBJ2-5 gives the whole variable domain KAGVTQTPRYLIKTRGQQVTLSCSPISGHRSVSWYQQTPGQGLQFLFEYFSETQRNKGNFPGRFSGRQFSNSRSEMNVSTLELGDSALYLCASSEGARETQYFGPGTRLLVL.

The genes are TRBV10-3 and TRBJ1-2; D possibly corresponds to TRBD1 (5 bases). V lost 4 bases to trimming and J lost 8 bases, with 17 bases between them. Germline values: CDR1 ENHRY, CDR2 SYGVKD. This CDR3 contains 14 residues. The CDR3 spells CAISAGWGREGYTF. As DNA, the CDR3 is TGTGCCATCAGTGCAGGGTGGGGTAGGGAAGGCTACACCTTC.

The rearrangement uses TRBV25-1 and TRBJ1-5; TRBD1 might be the D (6 bases). The CDR3 consists of 15 residues. V lost 1 base, J lost 3 bases, and 10 bases lay in between. CDR1 is MGHDK and CDR2 is SYGVNS in the germline V gene. The CDR3 here is CASSESGGTNQPQHF. The CDR3 DNA reads as TGTGCCAGCAGTGAATCGGGGGGCACCAATCAGCCCCAGCATTTT.

This chain joins TRBV28 and TRBJ1-2; no clear D. V lost 5 bases, J lost 7 bases, and 14 bases lay in between. This CDR3 is built from 13 residues. Per germline, CDR1 MDHEN and CDR2 SYDVKM. The CDR3 loop is CASSIPGGRGYTF. The DNA for the CDR3 is TGTGCCAGCAGTATCCCCGGAGGACGTGGCTACACCTTC.

The table lists this clone with a count of one. The gene calls are TRBV7-3 and TRBJ1-2, with a weak D call TRBD1 (5 bases). Trimming removed 0 bases from V and 8 bases from J, with 13 bases in between. This CDR3 is 14 amino acids long. Germline loops: CDR1 SGHTA, CDR2 FQGTGA. The CDR3 DNA follows: TGTGCCAGCAGCTTAACCCCGGGACTGGAAGGCTACACCTTC. It encodes CASSLTPGLEGYTF.

This clone was picked up a small number of times. This rearrangement joins TRBV11-2 to TRBJ1-2, with TRBD1 matching over 7 bases. The germline V gene encodes CDR1 SGHAT and CDR2 FQNNGV. The CDR3 totals 15 residues. With 5 bases clipped from V and 8 bases from J, the junction kept 14 bases outside the gene matches. The CDR3 spells CASSEQGGTGDGYTF. CDR3 coding DNA: TGTGCCAGCAGCGAACAGGGTGGCACAGGGGACGGCTACACCTTC.

The chain combines TRBV5-6 with TRBJ2-1; TRBD1 is a possible D gene (6 bases). Germline lookup yields CDR1 SGHDT and CDR2 YYEEEE. The CDR3 is 15 amino acids. V was clipped by 0 bases and J by 3 bases, with 10 bases between them. The CDR3 nucleotides read TGTGCCAGCAGCTTGGTACAGGGCATCTACAATGAGCAGTTCTTC. Encoded protein: CASSLVQGIYNEQFF. The entire variable domain, with the rest obtained from reference TRBV5-6 and TRBJ2-1, is as follows: DAGVTQSPTHLIKTRGQQVTLRCSPKSGHDTVSWYQQALGQGPQFIFQYYEEEERQRGNFPDRFSGHQFPNYSSELNVNALLLGDSALYLCASSLVQGIYNEQFFGPGTRLTVL.

The chain couples TRBV27 to TRBJ2-2; D gene unclear. CDR1 is MNHEY, CDR2 SMNVEV, per germline (reference sequence). The CDR3 spans 13 residues. With 1 base removed from V and 5 bases from J, the gap between germline ends came to 5 bases. The CDR3 DNA reads TGTGCCAGCAGTTTATGGGGTACCGGGGAGCTGTTTTTT. It encodes CASSLWGTGELFF.

V is TRBV28 and J is TRBJ1-2; 9 nucleotides match TRBD1. The CDR3 is 17 residues long. In germline, CDR1 is MDHEN, CDR2 SYDVKM. V lost 5 bases to trimming and J lost 4 bases; unmatched junction nucleotides: 14. The CDR3 reads CASSGGDREVLSYGYTF. The CDR3 nucleotides read TGTGCCAGCAGTGGGGGGGACAGGGAGGTCTTGTCCTATGGCTACACCTTC.

V gene TRBV19 combines with J gene TRBJ1-1; D is perhaps TRBD1 (6 bases). Trimming removed 3 bases at V and 5 bases at J, with 13 bases between. CDR1 is LNHDA, CDR2 SQIVND, per germline (reference sequence). This CDR3 has 14 residues. CDR3 DNA sequence: TGTGCCAGTAGTATCGGCAGGGGCTGGACTGAAGCTTTCTTT. As protein: CASSIGRGWTEAFF. The full variable domain, with the rest looked up from reference TRBV19 and TRBJ1-1, is DGGITQSPKYLFRKEGQNVTLSCEQNLNHDAMYWYRQDPGQGLRLIYYSQIVNDFQKGDIAEGYSVSREKKESFPLTVTSAQKNPTAFYLCASSIGRGWTEAFFGQGTRLTVV.

This rearrangement joins TRBV5-1 to TRBJ2-5; D gene uncertain. This CDR3 contains 12 residues. The V end was cut by 0 bases, the J end by 5 bases, with 5 bases between. CDR1 is SGHRS and CDR2 is YFSETQ in the germline V gene. The CDR3 nucleotides read TGCGCCAGCAGCTTGGAAGGGGAGACCCAGTACTTC. It codes for CASSLEGETQYF.

The V and J genes are TRBV6-5 and TRBJ2-5, with 8 bases fitting TRBD1. J was trimmed by 6 bases and V by 8 bases; bases with no gene match: 11. Germline V gives CDR1 MNHEY, CDR2 SVGAGI. The CDR3 is 14 residues long. CDR3: CASSSTGEGKTQYF. The CDR3 DNA sequence: TGTGCCAGCTCCTCGACAGGGGAAGGAAAGACCCAGTACTTC.

In this sample, this clone turned up once. The chain combines TRBV28 with TRBJ1-1; 9 positions match TRBD1. Germline lookup yields CDR1 MDHEN and CDR2 SYDVKM. The CDR3 has 13 amino acids. After removal of 5 bases from V and 7 bases from J, the junction contained 5 bases not matched to a gene. As DNA, the CDR3 is TGTGCCAGCAGTGGAGACAGGGGGGTTGAAGCTTTCTTT. Its translation is CASSGDRGVEAFF.

The chain links TRBV7-9 to TRBJ2-7, with TRBD2 matching over 9 bases. The V segment lost 0 bases and the J segment 0 bases; nucleotides outside the gene matches: 9. CDR1 is SEHNR and CDR2 is FQNEAQ in the germline V gene (reference sequence). The CDR3 is 18 residues long. The CDR3 coding sequence is TGTGCCAGCAGCTTAGCGGCTAGCGGGACCAAAAGCTCCTACGAGCAGTACTTC. Translated: CASSLAASGTKSSYEQYF. Full variable domain (remainder filled in from reference TRBV7-9 and TRBJ2-7): DTGVSQNPRHKITKRGQNVTFRCDPISEHNRLYWYRQTLGQGPEFLTYFQNEAQLEKSRLLSDRFSAERPKGSFSTLEIQRTEQGDSAMYLCASSLAASGTKSSYEQYFGPGTRLTVT.

V is TRBV4-2 and J is TRBJ1-5; the D gene is possibly TRBD1 (6 bases). Germline V lookup: CDR1 LGHNA, CDR2 YNFKEQ. Trimming removed 6 bases at V and 6 bases at J, with 18 bases between. The CDR3 extends over 15 amino acids. The CDR3: CASRGGAEGGQPQHF. For the CDR3, the DNA is TGTGCCAGCAGGGGGGGGGCGGAAGGTGGTCAGCCCCAGCATTTT.